Shown below are 27 T cell receptor beta chains from a single sample sequenced in a study of cytomegalovirus exposure and HLA in healthy donors. Primers: 60 Vbeta forward and 13 Jbeta reverse. This table comes from immunoSEQ multiplex PCR, and its TCRdb copy is limited to in-frame clones, with some not included. The sample lists under 150,000 clones; 65% to 85% were seen once. Sequencing input: PBMCs. These receptors all stem from a man younger than 30 in good health and CMV-seronegative.

This chain links TRBV6-5 with TRBJ1-2; D is perhaps TRBD1 (5 bases). Trimming took 7 bases from V and 8 from J, leaving 8 bases between them. CDR1 and CDR2 from the germline V gene are MNHEY and SVGAGI. CDR3 size: 10 residues. This CDR3 reads CASKGRGYTF. Written as DNA, the CDR3 is TGTGCCAGCAAGGGGCGGGGCTACACCTTC.

The rearrangement links TRBV6-4 to TRBJ2-7; the match to TRBD1 covers 10 bases. Unmatched junction bases numbered 0, after V lost 2 bases and J lost 2 bases. Germline CDR1 reads MRHNA; CDR2 reads SNTAGT. This CDR3 spans 14 amino acids. CDR3 nucleotide sequence: TGTGCCAGCAGTGACGGGACAGGGGCCTACGAGCAGTACTTC. Residues: CASSDGTGAYEQYF.

There are a few counts of this clone. This rearrangement joins TRBV10-3 to TRBJ1-4, with D perhaps TRBD1 (6 bases). The CDR3 extends over 14 amino acids. The V end lost 6 bases, the J end lost 2 bases, and 10 bases lay between the germline ends. CDR1 is ENHRY, CDR2 SYGVKD, per germline. DNA for the CDR3: TGTGCCATCAGGAAGGGGGTGACTAATGAAAAACTGTTTTTT. Its translation is CAIRKGVTNEKLFF.

This clone was counted between two and nine times. V and J are TRBV7-9 and TRBJ2-7; 7 nucleotides match TRBD1. The J segment lost 4 bases and the V segment lost 4 bases, leaving 10 bases of the junction unmatched. Germline-derived CDR1 and CDR2 are SEHNR and FQNEAQ (reference sequence). The CDR3 sequence is 15 residues long. The CDR3 protein is CASSSNRGPGYEQYF. CDR3 in DNA: TGTGCCAGCAGCTCTAACAGGGGACCCGGATACGAGCAGTACTTC.

J is TRBJ2-1 and V is TRBV5-4, with unresolved D. Trimming stripped 4 bases from V and 9 bases from J, with 17 bases between. Germline lookup yields CDR1 SGHNT and CDR2 YYREEE (reference sequence). The CDR3 runs to 14 residues. The CDR3 reads CASSAPPVWSEQFF. The CDR3 DNA sequence: TGTGCCAGCAGCGCACCACCGGTGTGGAGTGAGCAGTTCTTC.

This sequence joins TRBV6-5 and TRBJ2-2; the D gene is possibly TRBD1 (5 bases). Germline values: CDR1 MNHEY, CDR2 SVGAGI. The V and J ends lost 4 bases and 6 bases respectively, with 9 bases between them. The CDR3 loop spans 13 amino acids. The DNA of the CDR3 is TGTGCCAGCAGTTTTTTAGGGGCCGGGGAGCTGTTTTTT. This gives the protein CASSFLGAGELFF.

The rearrangement links TRBV2 to TRBJ1-2; 9 positions agree with TRBD1. The CDR3 loop spans 14 amino acids. The germline V gene has CDR1 SNHLY and CDR2 FYNNEI. The trim removed 4 bases at V and 4 bases at J, leaving 4 bases unmatched. The CDR3 bases are TGTGCCAGCAGTGGGGACAGGGTCTCCTATGGCTACACCTTC. Encoded protein: CASSGDRVSYGYTF.

This chain joins TRBV19 and TRBJ1-1, with D tentatively TRBD1 (5 bases). Between the trimmed V and J ends, which lost 5 bases and 0 bases, there was a span of 10 bases. Germline-derived CDR1 and CDR2 are LNHDA and SQIVND (reference sequence). The CDR3 extends over 14 amino acids. The DNA of the CDR3 is TGTGCCAGTAGTCTCCCAGGGATGAACACTGAAGCTTTCTTT. Translated, it gives CASSLPGMNTEAFF.

V is TRBV19 and J is TRBJ2-1; 7 nucleotides align to TRBD1. V lost 1 base, J lost 1 base, and 4 bases stayed unmatched. The CDR3 covers 16 residues. Germline-derived CDR1 and CDR2 are LNHDA and SQIVND (reference sequence). CDR3 residues: CASSIADRASYNEQFF. CDR3 DNA: TGTGCCAGTAGTATAGCCGACAGGGCGTCCTACAATGAGCAGTTCTTC.

Here the CDR3 DNA reads TGTGCCAGCAGTGAAAGGACAGAGAATTCACCCCTCCACTTT. This translates into CASSERTENSPLHF. V and J are TRBV2 and TRBJ1-6, with D perhaps matching TRBD1 (6 bases). The V gene's germline CDR1 is SNHLY and CDR2 FYNNEI. This CDR3 region has 14 residues. Trimming stripped 2 bases from V and 7 bases from J, with 9 bases between.

The chain has TRBV4-2 and TRBJ1-1; D call uncertain. The germline CDR1 and CDR2 sequences are LGHNA and YNFKEQ. The CDR3 sequence is 13 residues long. The V gene lost 0 bases and the J gene lost 7 bases, with 9 bases spanning the gap. The CDR3 reads CASSQDSRNEAFF. CDR3 nucleotide sequence: TGTGCCAGCAGCCAAGATAGCCGAAATGAAGCTTTCTTT.

This chain uses TRBV7-9 with TRBJ2-3; TRBD2 matches at 12 bases. This CDR3 contains 17 residues. V lost 3 bases to trimming and J lost 3 bases; unmatched junction nucleotides: 7. CDR1 and CDR2 (germline): SEHNR, FQNEAQ (reference sequence). The CDR3 reads CASSFRTSGDLTDTQYF. As DNA, the CDR3 is TGTGCCAGCAGCTTCCGGACTAGCGGGGACCTTACAGATACGCAGTATTTT.

This chain links TRBV29-1 with TRBJ1-1; tentatively, D is TRBD1 (5 bases). CDR1 and CDR2 (germline): SQVTM, ANQGSEA. The CDR3 runs to 16 residues. V was pared by 4 bases and J by 2 bases, with 20 bases between. The CDR3 DNA reads as TGCAGCGTTGCGGACGCGTCTGCCAGGGCAAACACTGAAGCTTTCTTT. Translation: CSVADASARANTEAFF.

The J gene is TRBJ2-2, the V gene TRBV19; TRBD1 is a possible D gene (5 bases). The CDR3 is 16 residues long. CDR1 is LNHDA and CDR2 is SQIVND in the germline V gene (reference sequence). Trimming left V 6 bases short and J 2 bases short, with 16 bases between. The CDR3 spells CASSPNWGPNTGELFF. In nucleotides, the CDR3 is TGTGCCAGTAGCCCGAATTGGGGCCCCAACACCGGGGAGCTGTTTTTT. Based on the CDR3 plus reference TRBV19 and TRBJ2-2, the full variable domain is DGGITQSPKYLFRKEGQNVTLSCEQNLNHDAMYWYRQDPGQGLRLIYYSQIVNDFQKGDIAEGYSVSREKKESFPLTVTSAQKNPTAFYLCASSPNWGPNTGELFFGEGSRLTVL.

The V gene is TRBV25-1, the J gene TRBJ1-2, with 7 positions matching TRBD1. Germline V gene lookup returns CDR1 MGHDK and CDR2 SYGVNS. This CDR3 has 12 residues. The V and J ends lost 8 bases and 5 bases, in that order; junction bases with no gene match: 5. The CDR3 region is CASRTGAYGYTF. The CDR3 region has the DNA TGTGCCAGCCGAACAGGGGCGTATGGCTACACCTTC.

V is TRBV6-5 and J is TRBJ2-7; TRBD1 matches at 10 bases. This CDR3 contains 14 residues. From germline, CDR1 is MNHEY and CDR2 SVGAGI. Germline trimming cut 5 bases from V and 2 bases from J; bases unmatched to any gene: 3. This CDR3 reads CASSRTGGPYEQYF. The CDR3 bases are TGTGCCAGCAGTCGGACAGGGGGTCCCTACGAGCAGTACTTC.

This clone was observed a handful of times. CDR3 loop: CASSPGTPNSGNTIYF. The DNA for the CDR3 is TGTGCCAGCTCACCCGGGACACCAAACTCTGGAAACACCATATATTTT. The chain combines TRBV18 with TRBJ1-3; tentatively, D is TRBD1 (6 bases). The germline V and J ends were trimmed by 3 bases and 0 bases, with 12 bases remaining between them. The CDR3 runs to 16 residues. Germline loops: CDR1 KGHSH, CDR2 LQKENI.

The chain recombines TRBV9 with TRBJ2-1; D uncertain. Germline V gene data show CDR1 as SGDLS and CDR2 as YYNGEE. The CDR3 covers 10 residues. Trimming removed 4 bases from V and 8 bases from J, with 4 bases in between. CDR3 protein: CASSPDEQFF. CDR3 DNA: TGTGCCAGCAGCCCCGATGAGCAGTTCTTC.

The chain carries TRBV30 and TRBJ2-7; TRBD1 matches at 10 bases. In germline, CDR1 is GTSNPN, CDR2 SVGIG (reference sequence). The V and J ends lost 0 bases and 6 bases, in that order; junction bases with no gene match: 2. This CDR3 region has 13 residues. The CDR3 region is CAWSVGQGGEQYF. In DNA, the CDR3 is TGTGCCTGGAGTGTAGGACAGGGGGGCGAGCAGTACTTC.

This clone appeared a few times. The gene calls are TRBV6-1 and TRBJ2-7; possible D gene TRBD1, 6 bases. The CDR3 loop spans 14 amino acids. Trimming shortened V by 8 bases and J by 0 bases, and 14 bases separated the two germline ends. CDR1 is MNHNS, CDR2 SASEGT, per germline. CDR3 region: CASGRTVSSYEQYF. The CDR3 bases are TGTGCCAGCGGTCGGACAGTGAGCTCCTACGAGCAGTACTTC.

This clone was picked up a small number of times. The chain uses TRBV27 and TRBJ1-6; tentatively, D is TRBD1 (5 bases). Germline assignment: CDR1 MNHEY and CDR2 SMNVEV (reference sequence). V lost 5 bases to trimming and J lost 7 bases, with 15 bases between them. The CDR3 runs to 15 residues. The CDR3 here is CASSAGGGGNSPLHF. CDR3 DNA sequence: TGTGCCAGCAGTGCCGGGGGGGGTGGGAATTCACCCCTCCACTTT.

The chain has TRBV6-5 and TRBJ1-6, with 9 bases lining up with TRBD1. The CDR3 is made up of 14 amino acids. V lost 5 bases, J lost 8 bases, and 4 bases stayed unmatched. Germline CDR1 and CDR2: MNHEY and SVGAGI. The CDR3 reads CASSRQGGDSPLHF. For the CDR3, the DNA is TGTGCCAGCAGTCGACAGGGGGGCGATTCACCCCTCCACTTT.

The V and J genes are TRBV6-1 and TRBJ2-7; 7 bases line up with TRBD1. The germline V gene encodes CDR1 MNHNS and CDR2 SASEGT. This CDR3 region has 14 residues. The V and J ends lost 8 bases and 0 bases, in that order; junction bases with no gene match: 7. The CDR3 region is CASLKGAVSYEQYF. In DNA form, the CDR3 reads TGTGCCAGCCTAAAGGGGGCGGTCTCCTACGAGCAGTACTTC.

The gene calls are TRBV11-2 and TRBJ2-1; tentatively, D is TRBD1 (5 bases). The CDR3 is 14 residues long. The V end was cut by 2 bases, the J end by 5 bases, with 10 bases between. Germline V gives CDR1 SGHAT, CDR2 FQNNGV. The CDR3 loop reads CASSLSPDNNEQFF. Written as DNA, the CDR3 is TGTGCCAGCAGCTTAAGTCCGGACAACAATGAGCAGTTCTTC.

The genes are TRBV29-1 and TRBJ2-1; possible D gene TRBD1, 6 bases. The V and J ends lost 4 bases and 3 bases respectively, with 13 bases between them. Per germline, CDR1 SQVTM and CDR2 ANQGSEA. CDR3 length: 14 residues. The CDR3, as DNA: TGCAGCGTTGTTGGGACACTTCTCTACAATGAGCAGTTCTTC. Its protein product is CSVVGTLLYNEQFF.

The rearrangement joins TRBV7-2 to TRBJ1-4, with D possibly TRBD1 on 5 matching bases. The CDR3 is made up of 15 amino acids. Germline assignment: CDR1 SGHTA and CDR2 FQGNSA. V dropped 5 bases and J dropped 4 bases, with 14 bases sitting between them. The CDR3 DNA reads as TGTGCCAGCAGCCCTGGAGGGGCGGTTAATGAAAAACTGTTTTTT. It encodes CASSPGGAVNEKLFF. The entire variable domain, with the rest obtained from reference TRBV7-2 and TRBJ1-4, is as follows: GAGVSQSPSNKVTEKGKDVELRCDPISGHTALYWYRQSLGQGLEFLIYFQGNSAPDKSGLPSDRFSAERTGGSVSTLTIQRTQQEDSAVYLCASSPGGAVNEKLFFGSGTQLSVL.

Only a few counts were recorded for this clone. This sequence joins TRBV10-3 and TRBJ2-1; 12 bases agree with TRBD2. This CDR3 has 15 residues. Germline V gene data show CDR1 as ENHRY and CDR2 as SYGVKD. V shed 3 bases and J 9 bases; nucleotides not matched to a gene: 6. This chain's CDR3 is CAISELAGGEGEQFF. CDR3 bases: TGTGCCATCAGTGAACTAGCGGGGGGTGAGGGTGAGCAGTTCTTC.